The T cell receptor beta chain described here comes from a study of somatic mutations in cytotoxic T cells in rheumatoid arthritis. Repertoires were generated with immunoSEQ multiplex PCR, while TCRdb's copy carries only in-frame clones and drops some. The profile shows more than 20,000 clones, 86% of them singletons. CDR1 is SGHTA, CDR2 FQGNSA, per germline. Trimming cost V 7 bases and J 4 bases, with 17 bases left between them. This CDR3 is built from 15 residues. This chain uses TRBV7-2 with TRBJ1-3; D gene ambiguous. The specimen was CD8+ T cells sorted from blood. The sequence came from a woman aged 45-65 years in good health. CDR3 sequence: CASNEGGVGGNTIYF. The CDR3 DNA follows: TGTGCCAGCAACGAGGGCGGGGTTGGGGGAAACACCATATATTTT.